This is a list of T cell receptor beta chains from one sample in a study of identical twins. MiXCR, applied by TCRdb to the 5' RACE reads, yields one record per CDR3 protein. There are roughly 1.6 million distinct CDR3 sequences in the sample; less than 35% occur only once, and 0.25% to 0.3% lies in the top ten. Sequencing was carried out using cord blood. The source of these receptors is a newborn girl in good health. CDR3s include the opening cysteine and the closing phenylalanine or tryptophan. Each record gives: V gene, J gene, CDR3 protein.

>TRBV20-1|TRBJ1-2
CSARESKNYGYTF
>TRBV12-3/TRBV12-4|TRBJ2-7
CASSSRHEQYF
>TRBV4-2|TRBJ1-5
CASSQVVGNQPQHF
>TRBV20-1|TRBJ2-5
CSASPPRAVQETQYF
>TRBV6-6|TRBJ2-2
CASNNRGPGELFF
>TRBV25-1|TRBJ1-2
CASSDRGQVNYGYTF
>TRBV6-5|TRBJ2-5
CASRSPRDGGETQYF
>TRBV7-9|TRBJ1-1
CASSRGGTAVMNTEAFF
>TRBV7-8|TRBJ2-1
CASSPTNLAGGPREQFF
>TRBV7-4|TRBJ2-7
CASSLEYGLAGLTSSYEQYF
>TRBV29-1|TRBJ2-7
CSVGREATYEQYF
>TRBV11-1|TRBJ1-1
CASSLARAGGGGNTEAFF
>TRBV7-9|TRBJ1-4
CASSLANGGREKLFF
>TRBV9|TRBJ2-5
CASSASVRETQYF
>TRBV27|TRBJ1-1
CASSPLGATEAFF
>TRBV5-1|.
CASRNSTDYNEQYF
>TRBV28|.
CAGSPGLALYEQYF
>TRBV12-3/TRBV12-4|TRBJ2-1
CASSFFSGNNEQFF
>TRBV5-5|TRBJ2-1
CASNYRDRGDEQFF
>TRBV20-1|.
CSAPLTGPNYEQYF
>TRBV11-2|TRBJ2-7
CASRGGTTNYEQYF
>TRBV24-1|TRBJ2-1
CTTSDFGGGSYNEQFF
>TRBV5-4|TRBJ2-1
CASSFTGQRTFSYNEQFF
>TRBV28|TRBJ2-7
CASSLTTRGGEQYF
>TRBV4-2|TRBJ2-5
CASSQAGQGPYEQSF
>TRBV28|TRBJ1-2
CASTISPNYGYTF
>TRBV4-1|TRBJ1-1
CASTGQGAEAFF
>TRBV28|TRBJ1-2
CASGSGTVNYGYTF
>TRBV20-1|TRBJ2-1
CSASKALAGSYNEQFF
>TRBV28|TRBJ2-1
CASSYRGEGAYNEQFF
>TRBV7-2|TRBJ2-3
CASSFNGVSTDTQYF
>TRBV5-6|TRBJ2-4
CASSSKLAWRNIQYF
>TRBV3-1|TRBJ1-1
CASSQWESMNTEAFF
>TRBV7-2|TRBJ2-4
CASSFFSSPVILLEQYF
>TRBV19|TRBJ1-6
CASSWAAPNNSPLHF
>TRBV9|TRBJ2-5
CASSVAHRGETQYF